This T cell receptor (beta chain) came from a study of shared clonotypes between healthy human individuals. Germline loops: CDR1 SGHRS, CDR2 YFSETQ. Trimming cost V 0 bases and J 8 bases, with 11 bases left between them. The CDR3 is 14 amino acids. The protocol was immunoSEQ multiplex PCR, while the TCRdb copy is restricted to in-frame clones and leaves out a portion. This table holds roughly 640,000 clones, around 67% found once. This clone turned up a few times. Additional DNA sequences in this sample encode the identical CDR3. Specimen: memory CD4+ T cells sorted from blood. Subset described: CD45RA-negative fraction. The chain recombines TRBV5-1 with TRBJ1-4; D possibly corresponds to TRBD1 (6 bases). This TCR derives from a woman under 40 in good health. The CDR3 protein is CASSLGTGAEKLFF. Written as DNA, the CDR3 is TGCGCCAGCAGCTTGGGGACGGGGGCGGAAAAACTGTTTTTT.